The following is a TCR beta chain sequence with its context. The V gene's germline CDR1 is SGDLS and CDR2 YYNGEE. V trimming: 7 bases; J trimming: 4 bases; junction bases outside the gene matches: 7. CDR3 length: 14 amino acids. Methods used by the authors: Reference gene primer amplification in the assay estimated nucleated cell counts. Method: immunoSEQ multiplex PCR; TCRdb's copy keeps in-frame clones and lacks some. That table furnishes V, J and clone size, whereas the DNA furnished D and trimming. The sample yields 120,000 or so clones, around 86% seen once. The sample is drawn from a study of blood T cell repertoires in COVID-19. Overall study context: Specimens from acute and convalescent COVID-19 originated in the United States, Italy and Spain. The analysed material was cDNA or gDNA that came from T cells, B-cell-depleted T cells, or PBMCs.

The receptor's source is an elderly woman with acute or convalescent COVID-19. The source material was peripheral blood. The chain links TRBV9 to TRBJ2-3, with 9 positions matching TRBD2. The CDR3 DNA follows: TGTGCCAGCCAGGGCGGGGGGGCCTCAGATACGCAGTATTTT. This gives the protein CASQGGGASDTQYF.